The clone carrying this TCR beta chain was detected only once. Assay: immunoSEQ multiplex PCR; the TCRdb copy retains only in-frame clones and omits some. The sample has approximately 1,500,000 clones, more than 95% seen once; the top ten hold roughly 1.2%. The data originate from a study of shared clonotypes between healthy human individuals. The CDR3 covers 16 residues. CDR1 is MNHEY, CDR2 SVGAGI, per germline. J gave up 9 bases and V 0 bases, and 12 bases lay outside the gene matches. The sequencing sample was made of naive CD4+ T cells sorted from blood. Subset indicated: CD45RA+ positively selected. This chain links TRBV6-5 with TRBJ2-7; 9 nucleotides agree with TRBD1. This TCR was recovered from a man between 25 and 39 years old in good health. The CDR3 protein is CASSYSTGQGLLGQYF. CDR3 coding DNA: TGTGCCAGCAGTTACTCGACGGGACAGGGTTTGTTGGGGCAGTACTTC.